This entry features one T cell receptor beta chain sequence. This sample was included in a study of blood T cell repertoires in COVID-19. In the original analysis: Estimates of nucleated cell counts were drawn from the amplification of reference gene primers. Sequenced by immunoSEQ multiplex PCR; TCRdb stores in-frame clones only, minus some. That table furnishes V, J and clone size, whereas the DNA furnished D and trimming. The sample yields more than 120,000 clones, roughly 87% seen once. This CDR3 spans 15 amino acids. Germline assignment: CDR1 KGHSH and CDR2 LQKENI. V dropped 0 bases and J dropped 4; count of bases not matched to a gene: 0.

The material sequenced was peripheral blood. The sequence derives from a human donor in a cohort sampled during active COVID-19. The chain has TRBV18 and TRBJ1-4; TRBD1 agrees at 9 bases. CDR3 residues: CASSPPGQGNEKLFF. The CDR3 DNA reads TGTGCCAGCTCACCACCGGGACAGGGTAATGAAAAACTGTTTTTT.